This section outlines one TCR beta chain sequence together with its context. TCRdb keeps only in-frame clones here, not all; method: immunoSEQ multiplex PCR. The table shows roughly 300,000 clones, with 92% occurring only once. V gave up 2 bases and J gave up 3 bases; unmatched junction bases: 6. The CDR3 length is 15 residues. Germline values: CDR1 MDHEN, CDR2 SYDVKM. The data stem from a study of blood T cell repertoires in COVID-19. Whole-study context: The analysed material was cDNA or gDNA that came from T cells, B-cell-depleted T cells, or PBMCs.

The sample taken for sequencing was PBMCs or T cells enriched from blood (not recorded which). This sequence joins TRBV28 and TRBJ2-7; 8 positions match TRBD2. This TCR was recovered from a woman aged 30 to 39 who had recovered from COVID-19. DNA of the CDR3: TGTGCCAGCAGTTTAGGTGGTAGCGGGATCTACGAGCAGTACTTC. Translation gives CASSLGGSGIYEQYF.